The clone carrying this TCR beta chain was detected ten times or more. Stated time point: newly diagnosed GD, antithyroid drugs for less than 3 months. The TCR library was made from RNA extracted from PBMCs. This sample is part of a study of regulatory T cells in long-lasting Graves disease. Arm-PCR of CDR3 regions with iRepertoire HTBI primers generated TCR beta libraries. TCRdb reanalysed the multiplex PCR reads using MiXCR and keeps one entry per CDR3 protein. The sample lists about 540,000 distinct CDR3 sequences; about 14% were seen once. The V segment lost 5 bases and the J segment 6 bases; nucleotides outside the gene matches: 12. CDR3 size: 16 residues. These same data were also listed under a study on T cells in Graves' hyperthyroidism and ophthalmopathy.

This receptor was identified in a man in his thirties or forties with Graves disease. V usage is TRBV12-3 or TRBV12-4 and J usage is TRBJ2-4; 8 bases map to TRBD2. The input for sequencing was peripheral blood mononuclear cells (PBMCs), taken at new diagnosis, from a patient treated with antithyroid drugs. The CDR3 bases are TGTGCCAGCAGTCCCCCTCCCGGGAGGGCCGGAAACATTCAGTACTTC. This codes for CASSPPPGRAGNIQYF.